This T cell receptor beta chain was retrieved from a study of blood T cells in healthy people across ages. Study-level points and caveats: Per million T cells, TCR beta diversity dropped about linearly as age rose.

CDR1 is MDHEN, CDR2 SYDVKM, per germline. The CDR3 is 11 residues long. V lost 4 bases to trimming and J lost 6 bases, with 4 bases between them. With a J-beta primer mix and a sample-barcoded 5' primer, a second PCR ran roughly 7 to 11 cycles. TCRdb redid the calling of the 5' RACE reads with MiXCR, one entry per CDR3 protein. The sample records approximately 800,000 distinct CDR3 sequences, approximately 25% being singletons. On this clonotype itself: Its antigen is unidentified.

These same data were also listed under a study on T cells of mothers and their children. That study adds: Thymic selection, a shaping force on TCR recombination output, acts similarly in related and unrelated pairs.

Sample: blood. This sequence was found in a boy younger than 18 in good health. The rearrangement links TRBV28 to TRBJ1-5, with D unclear. CDR3 nucleotide sequence: TGTGCCAGCAGTTCGGCTCAGCCCCAGCATTTT. It encodes CASSSAQPQHF.